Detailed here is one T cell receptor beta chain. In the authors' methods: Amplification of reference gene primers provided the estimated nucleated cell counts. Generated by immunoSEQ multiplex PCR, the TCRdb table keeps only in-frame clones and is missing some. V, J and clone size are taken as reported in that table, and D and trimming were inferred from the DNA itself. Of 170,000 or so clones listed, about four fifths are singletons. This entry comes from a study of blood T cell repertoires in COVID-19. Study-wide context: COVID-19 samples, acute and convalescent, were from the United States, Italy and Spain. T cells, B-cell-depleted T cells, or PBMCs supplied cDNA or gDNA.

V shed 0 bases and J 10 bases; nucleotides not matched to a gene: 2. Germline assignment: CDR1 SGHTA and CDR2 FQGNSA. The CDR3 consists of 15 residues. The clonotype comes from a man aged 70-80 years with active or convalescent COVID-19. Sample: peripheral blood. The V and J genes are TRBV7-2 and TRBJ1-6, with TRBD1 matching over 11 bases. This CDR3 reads CASSLAGQGESPLHF. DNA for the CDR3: TGTGCCAGCAGCTTAGCGGGACAGGGGGAATCACCCCTCCACTTT.